These 24 T cell receptor beta chains share one sample of origin, sequenced in a study of immune characterization of retroperitoneal liposarcoma. TCRdb re-analysed the PCR reads in MiXCR, keeping a single row per CDR3 protein. The sample lists over 9,000 distinct CDR3 sequences, roughly 26% seen once, with over 7% in the top ten. Sample: tumor tissue. The receptors stem from a male donor with retroperitoneal liposarcoma.

This clonotype was seen a handful of times. This chain links TRBV6-1 with TRBJ2-1; TRBD1 is a possible D gene (6 bases). Germline values: CDR1 MNHNS, CDR2 SASEGT. V shed 7 bases and J shed 6 bases, with 22 bases lying between them. This CDR3 comprises 16 residues. This CDR3 is CASNLLRASRGNEQFF. The CDR3 bases are TGTGCCAGCAACCTCCTCCGGGCTAGCAGGGGCAATGAGCAGTTCTTC.

This clonotype counts as medium-sized (0.01 to 0.1%). V and J are TRBV6-1 and TRBJ2-1, with D unclear. CDR1 and CDR2 from the germline V gene are MNHNS and SASEGT. V shed 2 bases and J shed 6 bases, with 11 bases lying between them. The CDR3 runs to 14 residues. The CDR3 reads CASSERVAGNEQFF. For the CDR3, the DNA is TGTGCCAGCAGTGAACGTGTCGCCGGCAATGAGCAGTTCTTC.

The J gene is TRBJ2-3, the V gene TRBV7-2; 11 bases fit TRBD2. Germline V CDR1 and CDR2: SGHTA, FQGNSA. Trimming took 5 bases from V and 7 from J; bases not matched to a gene: 14. This CDR3 has 17 amino acids. The chain's CDR3 is CASSPRDSGRARNTQYF. The CDR3 coding sequence is TGTGCCAGCAGCCCCAGAGATAGCGGGAGGGCTCGAAATACGCAGTATTTT.

By proportion, this clonotype is large. The chain links TRBV6-1 to TRBJ2-1; D possibly corresponds to TRBD2 (6 bases). CDR1 and CDR2 from the germline V gene are MNHNS and SASEGT. The germline V and J ends were trimmed by 2 bases and 13 bases, with 15 bases remaining between them. This CDR3 has 13 residues. CDR3 residues: CASSEREQETQFF. CDR3 DNA sequence: TGTGCCAGCAGTGAACGGGAGCAAGAGACCCAGTTCTTC.

This clonotype was seen more than once but under ten times. V gene TRBV6-4 combines with J gene TRBJ2-3, with 8 positions matching TRBD1. Unmatched junction bases numbered 4, after V lost 0 bases and J lost 2 bases. CDR1 and CDR2 from the germline V gene are MRHNA and SNTAGT. The CDR3 totals 16 residues. CDR3 sequence reads: CASSDSETGDTDTQYF. The CDR3 nucleotides read TGTGCCAGCAGTGACTCTGAGACAGGGGACACAGATACGCAGTATTTT.

This chain joins TRBV19 and TRBJ2-3; 9 bases fit TRBD2. The J segment lost 5 bases and the V segment lost 2 bases, leaving 8 bases of the junction unmatched. The CDR3 extends over 16 amino acids. Germline CDR1 is LNHDA and CDR2 is SQIVND (reference sequence). In DNA form, the CDR3 reads TGTGCCAGTAGTATAAGTAGCGGGGGTGTGAGAGATACGCAGTATTTT. Its translation: CASSISSGGVRDTQYF.

This clonotype was detected ten times or more. The chain links TRBV6-1 to TRBJ2-2; D gene uncertain. Germline assignment: CDR1 MNHNS and CDR2 SASEGT. V was trimmed by 0 bases and J by 2 bases, leaving 7 bases between them. The CDR3 runs 15 residues. The CDR3 reads CASSEAAGNTGELFF. The CDR3 coding sequence is TGTGCCAGCAGTGAAGCAGCCGGTAACACCGGGGAGCTGTTTTTT.

The table lists this clonotype with a few counts. The chain is built from TRBV11-3 and TRBJ2-1; D may match TRBD1 or TRBD2 (5 bases each). Matching the DNA end better, TRBJ2-7 makes the J call doubtful. The CDR3 totals 13 residues. In germline, CDR1 is SGHNT, CDR2 YENEEA. CDR3 loop: CASSSGLGGEQYF. CDR3 bases: TGTGCCAGCAGCTCGGGGCTCGGTGGTGAGCAGTACTTC.

The chain is built from TRBV3-1 and TRBJ2-5, with a weak D call TRBD2 (6 bases). V lost 1 base to trimming and J lost 5 bases, with 11 bases between them. This CDR3 is built from 14 residues. Germline assignment: CDR1 LGHDT and CDR2 YNNKEL (reference sequence). Here the CDR3 reads CASSQVGSAETQYF. CDR3 coding DNA: TGTGCCAGCAGCCAAGTCGGGAGTGCCGAGACCCAGTACTTC.

This clonotype is medium-sized (0.01 to 0.1%) within its sample. The rearrangement links TRBV7-2 to TRBJ2-6; D perhaps matches TRBD1 (6 bases). Germline values: CDR1 SGHTA, CDR2 FQGNSA. The CDR3 covers 17 residues. V dropped 5 bases and J dropped 4 bases, with 18 bases sitting between them. The CDR3 is CASSVTGPLTGANVLTF. The DNA of the CDR3 is TGTGCCAGCAGCGTTACAGGGCCACTAACCGGGGCCAACGTCCTGACTTTC.

This clonotype has a count of ten or more. The chain couples TRBV12-3 or TRBV12-4 to TRBJ2-1; D is unresolved. CDR3 length: 13 amino acids. Trimming stripped 7 bases from V and 13 bases from J, with 20 bases between. The CDR3 DNA reads TGTGCCAGCACCTCCTCCTCTCAAGAGACCCAGTTCTTC. This sequence encodes CASTSSSQETQFF.

V gene TRBV11-3 combines with J gene TRBJ2-1; tentatively, D is TRBD2 (7 bases). TRBJ2-7 explains the end of the DNA better; the J call may be wrong. In germline, CDR1 is SGHNT, CDR2 YENEEA. This CDR3 region has 16 residues. CDR3 amino acids: CASSSPGRGPTYEQYF. CDR3 DNA: TGTGCCAGCAGCTCCCCCGGGCGGGGGCCTACCTACGAGCAGTACTTC.

The rearrangement links TRBV7-6 to TRBJ1-3; tentative D call: TRBD1 (5 bases). The ends were cut back, 3 bases at V and 1 base at J, with 10 bases in the middle. CDR3 size: 15 residues. Germline V gives CDR1 SGHVS, CDR2 FNYEAQ. The CDR3 is CASSLRGSSGNTIYF. CDR3 bases: TGTGCCAGCAGCTTGAGGGGTTCATCTGGAAACACCATATATTTT.

This clonotype came up a few times. The chain employs TRBV6-1 and TRBJ2-1; D possibly corresponds to TRBD2 (5 bases). The closer fit of TRBJ2-7 to the DNA end suggests the J call may be wrong. Germline loops: CDR1 MNHNS, CDR2 SASEGT. The CDR3 is 16 residues long. The CDR3 bases are TGTGCCAGCGTGGGGAGTGGGGTCAGGATGAAAAATGAGCAGTACTTC. The encoded protein is CASVGSGVRMKNEQYF.

The chain uses TRBV10-2 and TRBJ1-2, with D possibly matching TRBD1 (5 bases). The V gene's germline CDR1 is WSHSY and CDR2 SAAADI. The CDR3 loop spans 13 amino acids. Trimming left V 6 bases short and J 3 bases short, with 11 bases between. In DNA form, the CDR3 reads TGCGCCAGCAGATCCGACAGAGACTATGGCTACACCTTC. Residues: CASRSDRDYGYTF.

This clonotype has only a few counts. The chain links TRBV7-8 to TRBJ1-1; D call uncertain. V was clipped by 1 base and J by 1 base, with 7 bases between them. The CDR3 extends over 14 amino acids. Germline values: CDR1 SGHVS, CDR2 FQNEAQ. The CDR3 DNA follows: TGTGCCAGCAGCTTAGGGTGGGAGAACACTGAAGCTTTCTTT. It yields the protein CASSLGWENTEAFF.

The chain employs TRBV10-3 and TRBJ2-5, with TRBD2 matching 12 bases. The CDR3 spans 13 residues. Trimming cost V 10 bases and J 5 bases; bases outside gene matches: 5. CDR1 is ENHRY, CDR2 SYGVKD, per germline. CDR3 sequence: CATGLAGGETQYF. CDR3 DNA: TGTGCCACGGGACTAGCGGGCGGGGAGACCCAGTACTTC.

This clonotype occurred a few times. The DNA for the CDR3 is TGCAGCGTTGAAGGGGAGGTCACAGATACGCAGTATTTT. As protein: CSVEGEVTDTQYF. The chain is built from TRBV29-1 and TRBJ2-3, with D tentatively TRBD2 (6 bases). This CDR3 has 13 residues. Deletions cut 1 base from V and 2 bases from J, with 7 bases between. Germline V gene sequence: CDR1 SQVTM, CDR2 ANQGSEA.

This chain connects TRBV12-3 or TRBV12-4 to TRBJ2-3; 8 bases are a match to TRBD2. With V trimmed by 4 bases and J by 2 bases, 14 bases remained unmatched. The CDR3 sequence is 18 residues long. CDR3 nucleotide sequence: TGTGCCAGCAGTTCCAGGGGTAGCGGGGCGGTCCTCACAGATACGCAGTATTTT. This translates into CASSSRGSGAVLTDTQYF.

In the case of this clonotype: The conserved phenylalanine or tryptophan normally closing the CDR3 is absent here, so this likely arose from a read error. No DNA is shown, since the ends of the CDR3 on it are uncertain; the CDR3 is the one TCRdb lists. V and J are TRBV7-2 and TRBJ2-5; the D segment call TRBD1 is taken from the table without a DNA check. With termini counted, the CDR3 has 8 amino acids. Germline V gene data show CDR1 as SGHTA and CDR2 as FQGNSA. The CDR3 sequence is CASSSPGT.

This clonotype was counted once. The J gene is TRBJ2-5, the V gene TRBV6-8, with D unresolved. The J call is in doubt because the DNA end fits TRBJ2-1 better. In germline, CDR1 is MNHGY, CDR2 SAAAGT. This CDR3 is built from 15 residues. The CDR3 loop reads CASSRRPICPCEQFF. The CDR3 DNA reads TGTGCCAGCAGCCGCCGCCCGATATGCCCCTGTGAGCAGTTCTTC.

V gene TRBV11-2 combines with J gene TRBJ2-1, with 8 bases lining up with TRBD1. V dropped 2 bases and J dropped 13; count of bases not matched to a gene: 16. Germline assignment: CDR1 SGHAT and CDR2 FQNNGV. The CDR3 is 16 residues long. The CDR3 DNA reads TGTGCCAGCAGCTTAAGGACAGGGCTGGGCGAAAACATTCAGTTCTTC. This sequence encodes CASSLRTGLGENIQFF.

This chain uses TRBV6-6 with TRBJ2-1; 12 nucleotides agree with TRBD2. The J call may be incorrect, as the DNA end agrees better with TRBJ2-7. This CDR3 comprises 15 residues. Looked up from germline, CDR1 is MNHNY and CDR2 is SVGAGI (reference sequence). The CDR3 sequence is CASSSLAGGVNEQYF. CDR3 bases: TGTGCCAGCAGTTCTCTAGCGGGAGGGGTCAATGAGCAGTACTTC.

In this sample, this clonotype turned up many times. V gene TRBV7-3 combines with J gene TRBJ2-1; 11 bases line up with TRBD1. This CDR3 comprises 15 residues. CDR1 is SGHTA and CDR2 is FQGTGA in the germline V gene. The junction had 10 bases not matched to a gene; V was cut back by 5 bases and J by 10 bases. CDR3 nucleotide sequence: TGTGCCAGCAGCCACGGACAGGGGGCCTCCTACGAGCAGTTCTTC. Protein sequence: CASSHGQGASYEQFF. Full variable domain (remainder filled in from reference TRBV7-3 and TRBJ2-1): GAGVSQTPSNKVTEKGKYVELRCDPISGHTALYWYRQSLGQGPEFLIYFQGTGAADDSGLPNDRFFAVRPEGSVSTLKIQRTERGDSAVYLCASSHGQGASYEQFFGPGTRLTVL.